The entry that follows covers one T cell receptor beta chain sequence. Its matching antigen is unknown. A multiplex PCR was run with 60 Vbeta primers and 13 Jbeta primers. Profiled with immunoSEQ multiplex PCR; TCRdb holds only in-frame clones, not every one. Its table lists about 140,000 clones. This entry belongs to a study of cytomegalovirus exposure and HLA in healthy donors. Overall study findings and caveats: The authors assumed roughly uniform sequencing depth across donors for presence/absence analyses. In a later analysis, at a false discovery rate of 0.05, 17,000 or so TCR beta sequences were associated with HLA alleles.

Healthy bone marrow donors supplied every sample. Input material: PBMCs. This receptor was obtained from a woman aged 18-29 years in good health and CMV-seronegative.

The CDR3 sequence: CAISESSDSYYNEQFF. CDR3 nucleotides: TGTGCCATCAGTGAGTCAAGTGACAGCTACTACAATGAGCAGTTCTTC. V and J are TRBV10-3 and TRBJ2-1; possibly TRBD1 for D (5 bases). The CDR3 covers 16 residues. V lost 0 bases and J lost 3, with 12 bases in between. The germline gives CDR1 ENHRY, CDR2 SYGVKD.